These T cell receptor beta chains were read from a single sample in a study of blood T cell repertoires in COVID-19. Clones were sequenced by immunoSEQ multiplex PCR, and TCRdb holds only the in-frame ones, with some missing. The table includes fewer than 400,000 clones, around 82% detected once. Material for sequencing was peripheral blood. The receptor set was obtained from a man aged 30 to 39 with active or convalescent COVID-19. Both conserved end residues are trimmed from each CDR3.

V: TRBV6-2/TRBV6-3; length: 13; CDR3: ASSYSVRGTDGYT
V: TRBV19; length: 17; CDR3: ASSSPFRDRGLGANVLT
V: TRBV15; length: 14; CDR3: ATSRRQGGVNYGYT
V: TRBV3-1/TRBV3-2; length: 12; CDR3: ASSLGQGDTEAF
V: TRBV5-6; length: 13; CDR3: ASSSGTLAGETQY
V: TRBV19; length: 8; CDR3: ASSSQGIY
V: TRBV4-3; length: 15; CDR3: ASSQDHRTRSAYEQY
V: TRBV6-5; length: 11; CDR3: ASTRTGDTEAF
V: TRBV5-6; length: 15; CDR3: ASSLDGTSGISYEQY
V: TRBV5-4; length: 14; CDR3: ASSTTLAGGSYEQY
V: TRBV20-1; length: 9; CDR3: SAMRGPGYT
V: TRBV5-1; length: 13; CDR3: ASSPQDRGIDGYT
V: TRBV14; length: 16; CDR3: ASSHLGLAGDSYNEQF
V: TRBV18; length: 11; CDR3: ASSPNRDSPLH
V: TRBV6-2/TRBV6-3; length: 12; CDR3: ASSLGQGGNEQF
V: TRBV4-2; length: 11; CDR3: ASSSPTMNGYT
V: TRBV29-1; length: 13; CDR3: SVKTSHRHTDTQY
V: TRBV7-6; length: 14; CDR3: ASSLAETRLYNEQF
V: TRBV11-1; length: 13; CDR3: ASSLGRVQQETQY
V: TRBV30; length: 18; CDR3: AWSPRTGQRRIYSNQPQH
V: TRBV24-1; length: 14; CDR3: ATSDTRGGDRETQY
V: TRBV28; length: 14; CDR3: ASSLEAGGPYNEQF
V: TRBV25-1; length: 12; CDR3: ASSEYKGQNGYT
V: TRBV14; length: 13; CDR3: ASSQDLKRNNEQF
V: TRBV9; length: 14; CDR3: ASSVMGRDNTGELF
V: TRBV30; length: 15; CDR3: AWSVLAGGPWVETQY
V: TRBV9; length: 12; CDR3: ASSVAPREETQY
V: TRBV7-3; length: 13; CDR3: ASSRDSSSYNEQF
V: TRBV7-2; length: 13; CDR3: ASSLGGPRRETQY
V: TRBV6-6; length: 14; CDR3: ASSYSLQGYSYEQY
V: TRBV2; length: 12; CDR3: ASSDGTSPGELF
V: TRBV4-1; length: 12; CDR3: ASSPGSGNYGYT
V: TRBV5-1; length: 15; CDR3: ASSLGGSGSGANVLT
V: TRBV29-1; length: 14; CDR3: SVHSTSGRRRNEQF
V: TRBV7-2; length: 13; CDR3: ASSLFGTEERGYT
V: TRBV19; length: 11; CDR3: ASSIPGNTEAF
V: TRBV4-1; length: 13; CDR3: ASSRGQGDGGTQY
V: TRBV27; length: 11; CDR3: ASSRIPGTEAF
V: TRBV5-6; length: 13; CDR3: ASTPGGATGNTIY
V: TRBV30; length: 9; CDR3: AWRRQGEAF
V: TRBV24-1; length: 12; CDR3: ATSDPGQQETQY